This TCR beta chain appears in the sequencing data of a study of vaccination effects on CD4 cells after COVID-19. Study-wide points: Few convalescent patients were studied, and early post-infection samples were lacking. Just 1 of 255 vaccine-induced clones in healthy recipients was cross-reactive. Long after vaccination, the clones induced by infection and by vaccine shrank markedly in size.

The ViraFEST assay expanded antigen-specific CD4+ T cells with viral peptide pools before sequencing. Isolation of CD4+ T cells took place after ten to eleven days of culture. In the vaccine recipients, nucleocapsid antibodies were negative and there was no prior SARS-CoV-2 infection. On both days 3 and 7, half of the culture medium was replaced with IL-2 medium. The method was immunoSEQ multiplex PCR; TCRdb's version includes in-frame clones alone and lacks a portion of them. The sample lists around 45,000 clones, roughly four fifths occurring once. This clone has more than one count but fewer than ten. What it binds is not known. Trimming removed 4 bases at V and 4 bases at J, with 11 bases between. From germline, CDR1 is SQVTM and CDR2 ANQGSEA. The length of the CDR3 is 13 residues.

The chain links TRBV29-1 to TRBJ1-5; D remains unclear. The sequenced sample was CD4+ T cells from PBMCs cultured with SARS-CoV-2 spike peptides, obtained before COVID-19 vaccination. This receptor was taken from a human donor who received a COVID-19 vaccine. CDR3 bases: TGCAGCGTTGTTGAGGCAGGAAATCAGCCCCAGCATTTT. Translating gives CSVVEAGNQPQHF.